A single T cell receptor (beta chain) is shown here with its context. Its binding antigen is unknown. No much larger clone exists at a distance of one base, and base qualities are not known. The record originates from a study of lymphopenia after photon versus proton radiotherapy (dated by TCRdb to between 2019 and 2020). In terms of the full investigation: In patients with gastrointestinal tumors who developed high-grade lymphopenia, the study compared the immunological effects of photon radiation therapy with those of proton radiation therapy. The cohort comprised 20 to 25 patients with gastrointestinal tumors who received either photon or proton therapy and then developed lymphopenia. The goal of the study was to describe how the two radiation modalities differ in their effects on the immune system.

Library preparation employed the immunoSEQ multiplex PCR assay. Alongside multiparametric flow cytometry, deep sequencing of rearranged TCR beta loci was used to profile the T cell repertoires. TCRdb obtained this table from immuneACCESS and retained in-frame rearrangements with V and J assigned. These tables miss some clones; where compared with another copy, unresolved V genes account for less than half of the shortfall, and the remainder is unexplained. Present in this sample are 160,000 or so clones, about 88% of which were seen just once. Of the sample, about 4.4% is held by the ten largest clones. The research as a whole found: Relative stability during treatment was observed in proton-treated patients, whereas loss of naive T cells and TCR diversity and gain of effector/memory populations were observed in photon-treated patients. After the lymphocyte count nadir, photon-treated repertoires showed oligoclonal expansion, especially of CD8+ Temra cells, which drove the drop in diversity. The survival association was assessed only in patients who died, and better survival with proton therapy was presented by the authors as a possibility rather than a demonstrated result. Among patients across the cohort who died, overall survival time showed an inverse correlation with a larger post-nadir drop in TCR diversity.

V drops 8 bases and J drops 4 bases, leaving 10 bases in between. The CDR3 has 12 amino acids, counting the end cysteine and phenylalanine. The retained sequence is limited to the CDR3, 36 bases, with the frame set at the first base. CDR1 and CDR2 (WNHNN, SYGVQD) derive from the germline V gene (reference sequence). This receptor was taken from a man aged 50 to 59 with gastric cancer. The chain is made from TRBV10-1 and TRBJ2-3; a tentative D call is TRBD2 (6 bases match). The sequences come from peripheral blood, collected from a patient treated with photon-based radiotherapy. The DNA sequence follows: TGCGCCAGCCGGAGGGCCCCAGATACGCAGTATTTT. Translated, this gives CASRRAPDTQYF.